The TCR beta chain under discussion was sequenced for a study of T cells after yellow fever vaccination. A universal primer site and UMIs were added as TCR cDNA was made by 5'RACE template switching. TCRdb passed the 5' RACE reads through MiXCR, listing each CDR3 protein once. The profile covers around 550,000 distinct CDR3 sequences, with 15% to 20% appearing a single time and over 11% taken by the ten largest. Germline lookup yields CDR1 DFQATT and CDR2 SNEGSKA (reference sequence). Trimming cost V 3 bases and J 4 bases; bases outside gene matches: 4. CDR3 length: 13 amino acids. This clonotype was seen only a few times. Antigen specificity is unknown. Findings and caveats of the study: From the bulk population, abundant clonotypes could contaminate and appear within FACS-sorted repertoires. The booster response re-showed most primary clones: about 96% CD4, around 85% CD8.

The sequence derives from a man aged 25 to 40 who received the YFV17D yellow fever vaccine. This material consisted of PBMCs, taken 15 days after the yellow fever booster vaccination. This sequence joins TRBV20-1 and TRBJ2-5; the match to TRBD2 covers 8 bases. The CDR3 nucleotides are TGCAGTGCTAGCGGGAGGGCCGGAGAGACCCAGTACTTC. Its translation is CSASGRAGETQYF.